A single T cell receptor (beta chain) is shown here with its context. This sample stems from a study of blood T cell repertoires in COVID-19. About the research overall: Samples of COVID-19 (acute and convalescent) were obtained from the United States, Italy and Spain. T cells, B-cell-depleted T cells, or PBMCs provided the cDNA or gDNA that served as material.

Original handling: Amplifying reference gene primers gave estimates of nucleated cell counts. Sequencing used immunoSEQ multiplex PCR; TCRdb keeps in-frame clones, though not all of them. That table supplies the V and J calls and clone size; D and trimming were determined from the DNA. The data hold roughly 250,000 clones, with 88% observed a single time. Germline V CDR1 and CDR2: GTSNPN, SVGIG (reference sequence). Trimming left V 1 base short and J 5 bases short, with 8 bases between. The CDR3 has 12 residues. The sequenced material came from peripheral blood. The TCR was taken from a man in his sixties who had recovered from COVID-19. The V call is TRBV30, the J call TRBJ1-2, with D possibly TRBD1 on 6 matching bases. The CDR3 nucleotides read TGTGCCTGGAGTGAAGGACAGTATGGCTACACCTTC. It specifies CAWSEGQYGYTF.